The present TCR beta chain was sequenced within a study of shared clonotypes between healthy human individuals. Repertoires were generated with immunoSEQ multiplex PCR, while TCRdb's copy carries only in-frame clones and drops some. The sample has around 2.1 million clones, under 97% seen once. CD45RA-negative memory and CD45RA+ naive subsets were split from the CD4+ cells. Of note for this clone: No antigen is known for it.

Study results and limitations: Among the subsets, naive ones generally showed larger estimated richness than memory ones. Sequencing depth was expected to influence donor clonotype sharing.

The sequence came from a man aged 18-30 years in good health. The sequencing sample was made of naive CD4+ T cells sorted from blood. Noted subset: CD45RA+ positively selected.

The CDR3 DNA sequence: TGTGCCAGCTCCGCTAACACGGGGGTATGGGGAAAAGAGACCCAGTACTTC. It specifies CASSANTGVWGKETQYF. The chain is built from TRBV7-9 and TRBJ2-5; a possible D gene is TRBD2 (6 bases). The ends were cut back, 8 bases at V and 3 bases at J, with 25 bases in the middle. From germline, CDR1 is SEHNR and CDR2 FQNEAQ (reference sequence). CDR3 size: 17 residues.